This T cell receptor (beta chain) was recorded in a study of T cell repertoires in cytomegalovirus infection. The CDR3 sequence is 12 residues long. V lost 7 bases and J 4 bases, leaving 9 bases between the germline ends. The germline V gene has CDR1 MDHEN and CDR2 SYDVKM. One entry per CDR3 protein, called by TCRdb with MiXCR from the reads. The sample yields over 300,000 distinct CDR3 sequences, approximately 9.5% seen once. Sequenced material: PBMCs. The chain is built from TRBV28 and TRBJ2-3; D is unresolved. The TCR was taken from a human donor in good health (CMV status not recorded). Some clones in this sample may be carry-over from other donors' samples. Written as DNA, the CDR3 is TGTGCCAGCATCCAACCCCCAGATACGCAGTATTTT. It is translated as CASIQPPDTQYF.